Shown below are 9 T cell receptor beta chains from a single sample sequenced in a study of glioma-infiltrating T cells. Amplification of TCR alpha and beta CDR3 regions from RNA used iRepertoire nested multiplex PCR. TCRdb re-derived calls from the multiplex PCR reads in MiXCR, one entry per CDR3 protein. Of more than 95,000 distinct CDR3 sequences in the sample, approximately 23% are singletons; the top ten hold 12% to 15%. Material for sequencing was glioma tissue, nonneoplastic brain tissue, or PBMCs (not recorded which). These receptor sequences come from a human donor with low-grade glioma or glioblastoma, undergoing nonglioma brain surgery, or in good health (not recorded which).

The CDR3: CASSWTNATYEQYF. As DNA, the CDR3 is TGTGCCAGCAGTTGGACAAACGCCACCTACGAGCAGTACTTC. This chain joins TRBV12-3 or TRBV12-4 and TRBJ2-7; a weak D match, TRBD1 (5 bases). The V gene lost 4 bases and the J gene lost 2 bases, with 12 bases spanning the gap. The CDR3 loop spans 14 amino acids.

The chain carries TRBV29-1 and TRBJ1-5, with D perhaps TRBD1 (5 bases). V lost 1 base to trimming and J lost 7 bases, with 14 bases between them. The germline CDR1 and CDR2 sequences are SQVTM and ANQGSEA. This CDR3 spans 14 amino acids. Here the CDR3 reads CSVEVTGSCQPQHF. CDR3 bases: TGCAGCGTTGAAGTCACAGGTTCCTGCCAGCCCCAGCATTTT.

As concerns this clonotype: With a much larger clone just one base away, this may be a read error. The J gene is TRBJ2-4, the V gene TRBV2, with D possibly called TRBD1 or TRBD2 (5 bases each). Germline assignment: CDR1 SNHLY and CDR2 FYNNEI. V dropped 3 bases and J dropped 6 bases, with 12 bases sitting between them. The CDR3 length is 14 residues. CDR3 nucleotides: TGTGCCAGCAGTGATACTGCAGGGAGAAACATTCAGTACTTC. Its translation: CASSDTAGRNIQYF.

The chain joins TRBV5-1 to TRBJ2-7; TRBD1 matches 7 bases. This CDR3 spans 14 amino acids. Germline V gene data show CDR1 as SGHRS and CDR2 as YFSETQ. Losses at the gene ends were 2 bases for V and 2 bases for J; bases not matched to a gene: 4. This CDR3 is CASSLPGQTYEQYF. Here the CDR3 DNA reads TGCGCCAGCAGCTTACCGGGACAGACCTACGAGCAGTACTTC.

A word on this clonotype: This may come from a read error, since a much larger clone is one base off. The chain employs TRBV6-1 and TRBJ2-3; 7 bases match TRBD1. The CDR3 consists of 15 residues. Looked up from germline, CDR1 is MNHNS and CDR2 is SASEGT. The CDR3 here is CAISDPQGSTDTHYF. CDR3 bases: TGTGCCATCAGTGATCCACAGGGGTCCACAGATACGCATTATTTT.

This clonotype occurred many times. V and J are TRBV14 and TRBJ2-7; D gene uncertain. Trimming shortened V by 2 bases and J by 6 bases, and 11 bases separated the two germline ends. This CDR3 spans 13 amino acids. CDR1 is SGHDN, CDR2 FVKESK, per germline. The CDR3 loop reads CASSQTAMGEQYF. The CDR3 nucleotides are TGTGCCAGCAGCCAAACGGCTATGGGCGAGCAGTACTTC.

The table lists this clonotype with many counts. The chain carries TRBV6-1 and TRBJ2-3, with 9 bases lining up with TRBD2. Germline V lookup: CDR1 MNHNS, CDR2 SASEGT. The CDR3 sequence is 17 residues long. The V segment lost 1 base and the J segment 1 base; nucleotides outside the gene matches: 6. This CDR3 is CASSEDSSGRRTDTQYF. The CDR3 DNA follows: TGTGCCAGCAGTGAAGATTCCAGCGGGAGGCGCACAGATACGCAGTATTTT.

The rearrangement joins TRBV12-3 or TRBV12-4 to TRBJ2-7; 8 bases are shared with TRBD2. The ends lost 6 bases at V and 6 bases at J; junction bases unmatched: 13. This CDR3 comprises 15 residues. The CDR3 DNA reads TGTGCCAGCAGCGGCTCGGGACTAGGGATCCGCGAGCAGTACTTC. This translates into CASSGSGLGIREQYF.

In its sample, this clonotype was seen once. This chain connects TRBV12-3 or TRBV12-4 to TRBJ1-2; D gene ambiguous. With 6 bases removed from V and 0 bases from J, the gap between germline ends came to 14 bases. The CDR3 consists of 15 residues. For the CDR3, the DNA is TGTGCCAGCAGCCACGACGAGGGAGCTAACTATGGCTACACCTTC. Protein sequence: CASSHDEGANYGYTF.